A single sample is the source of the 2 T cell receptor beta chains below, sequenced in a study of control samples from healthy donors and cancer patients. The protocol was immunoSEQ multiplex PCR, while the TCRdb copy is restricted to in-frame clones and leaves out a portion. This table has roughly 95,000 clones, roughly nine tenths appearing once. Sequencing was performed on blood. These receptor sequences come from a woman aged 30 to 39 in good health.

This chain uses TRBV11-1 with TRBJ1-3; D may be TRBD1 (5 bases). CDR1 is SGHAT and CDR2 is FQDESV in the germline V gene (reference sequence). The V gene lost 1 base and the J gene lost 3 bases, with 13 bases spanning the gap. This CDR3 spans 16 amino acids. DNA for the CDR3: TGTGCCAGCAGCTTAGGGCAGGGAGTTGGTGGAAACACCATATATTTT. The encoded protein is CASSLGQGVGGNTIYF.

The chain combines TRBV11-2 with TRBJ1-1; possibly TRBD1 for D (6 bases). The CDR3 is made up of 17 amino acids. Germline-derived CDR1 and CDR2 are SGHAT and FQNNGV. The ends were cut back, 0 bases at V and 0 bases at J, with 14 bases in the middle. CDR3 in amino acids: CASSLEGGTLLNTEAFF. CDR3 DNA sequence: TGTGCCAGCAGCTTAGAAGGAGGGACACTTTTGAACACTGAAGCTTTCTTT.